The sequence of this T cell receptor (beta chain) was determined in a study of blood T cell repertoires in COVID-19. Study-wide background: Samples came from the United States, Italy and Spain, spanning acute and convalescent COVID-19.

Generated by immunoSEQ multiplex PCR, the TCRdb table keeps only in-frame clones and is missing some. Here the sample spans approximately 230,000 clones, approximately 80% being singletons. The CDR3 has 15 amino acids. Germline CDR1 SGHNT, CDR2 YYREEE (reference sequence). V was clipped by 1 base and J by 6 bases, with 14 bases between them. The receptor comes from a man aged 35-49 years who had recovered from COVID-19. The chain employs TRBV5-4 and TRBJ2-1; possible D gene TRBD1, 6 bases. The sequenced material came from PBMCs or T cells enriched from blood (not recorded which). This chain's CDR3 is CASSLMQGWVNEQFF. The CDR3 DNA sequence: TGTGCCAGCAGCTTGATGCAGGGGTGGGTCAATGAGCAGTTCTTC. The full variable domain, with the rest looked up from reference TRBV5-4 and TRBJ2-1, is ETGVTQSPTHLIKTRGQQVTLRCSSQSGHNTVSWYQQALGQGPQFIFQYYREEENGRGNFPPRFSGLQFPNYSSELNVNALELDDSALYLCASSLMQGWVNEQFFGPGTRLTVL.